This T cell receptor beta chain was observed in a study of cytotoxic CD8 clonotypes in ibrutinib-treated CLL. About the study: Treatment had run for a median 12 months, range 6 to 36, when response samples were taken. The study recorded mean values of about 260,000 productive templates and 100,000 or so productive rearrangements per sample. Study results and caveats: At the start, clonality exceeded age-matched healthy donors and followed circulating CD8+ T-cell counts. Clonality increased with ibrutinib response but returned toward baseline at progression.

Per germline, CDR1 LNHDA and CDR2 SQIVND (reference sequence). The CDR3 extends over 12 amino acids. V lost 5 bases and J lost 6, with 10 bases in between. In regard to this clone: Its target is not known.

Clones were read by immunoSEQ multiplex PCR, and TCRdb kept only the in-frame ones, dropping some. The sample comprises some 200,000 clones, about 72% of which are singletons, and 13% rests with the top ten. Sequencing used PBMCs, obtained after 24 months of ibrutinib treatment. This clonotype was sampled from a human donor with chronic lymphocytic leukemia. The chain joins TRBV19 to TRBJ1-1; D is possibly TRBD1 (5 bases). CDR3 sequence: CASSLGVSEAFF. The CDR3 bases are TGTGCCAGTAGTCTGGGGGTCTCTGAAGCTTTCTTT.